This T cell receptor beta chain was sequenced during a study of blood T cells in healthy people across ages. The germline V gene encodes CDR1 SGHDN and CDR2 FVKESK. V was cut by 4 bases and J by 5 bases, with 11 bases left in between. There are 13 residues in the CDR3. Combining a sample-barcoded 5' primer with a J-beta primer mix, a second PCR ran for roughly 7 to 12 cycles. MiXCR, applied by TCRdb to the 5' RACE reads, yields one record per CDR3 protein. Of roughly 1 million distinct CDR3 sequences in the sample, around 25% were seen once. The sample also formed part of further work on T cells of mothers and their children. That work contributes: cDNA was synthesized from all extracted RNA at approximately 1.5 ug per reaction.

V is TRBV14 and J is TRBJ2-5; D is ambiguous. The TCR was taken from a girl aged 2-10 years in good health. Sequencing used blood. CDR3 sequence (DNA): TGTGCCAGCAGCCGTCGGGCGTGGGAGACCCAGTACTTC. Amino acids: CASSRRAWETQYF.